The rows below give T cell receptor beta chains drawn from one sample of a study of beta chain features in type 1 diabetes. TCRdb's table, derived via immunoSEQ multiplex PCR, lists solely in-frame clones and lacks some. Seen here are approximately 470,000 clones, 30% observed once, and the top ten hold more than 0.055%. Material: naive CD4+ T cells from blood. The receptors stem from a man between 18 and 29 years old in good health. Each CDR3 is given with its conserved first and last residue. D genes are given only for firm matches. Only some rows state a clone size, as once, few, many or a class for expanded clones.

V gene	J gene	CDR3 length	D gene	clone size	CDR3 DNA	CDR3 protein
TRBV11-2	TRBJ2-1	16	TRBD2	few	TGTGCCAGCAGCTTAGATAGGGCTAGCGGGAGTAATGAGCAGTTCTTC	CASSLDRASGSNEQFF
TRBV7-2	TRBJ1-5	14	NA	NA	TGTGCCAGCAGCTTAGAGTATAGCAATCAGCCCCAGCATTTT	CASSLEYSNQPQHF
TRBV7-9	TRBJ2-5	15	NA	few	TGTGCCAGCAGCTTAGCGATTGGGCCCACGGAGACCCAGTACTTC	CASSLAIGPTETQYF
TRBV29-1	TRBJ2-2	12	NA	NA	TGCAGCGTTCCTATTTACACCGGGGAGCTGTTTTTT	CSVPIYTGELFF
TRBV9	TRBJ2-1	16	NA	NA	TGTGCCAGCAGCCCTATCCGGGACGGTAGGGTTAATGAGCAGTTCTTC	CASSPIRDGRVNEQFF
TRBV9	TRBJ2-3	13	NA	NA	TGTGCCAGCAGCGAAACAGGAACAGATACGCAGTATTTT	CASSETGTDTQYF
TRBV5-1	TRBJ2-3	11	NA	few	TGCGCCAGCAGCTTCTTCGATACGCAGTATTTT	CASSFFDTQYF
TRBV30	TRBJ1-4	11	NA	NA	TGTGCCTGGAGAAGTCACCGTGAACTGTTTTTT	CAWRSHRELFF
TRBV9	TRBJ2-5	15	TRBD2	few	TGTGCCAGCAGCCTTAGCGGGAGGTTTCAAGAGACCCAGTACTTC	CASSLSGRFQETQYF
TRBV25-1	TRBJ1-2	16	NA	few	TGTGCCAGCAAGGATACGGGGGCCACAGGGAACTATGGCTACACCTTC	CASKDTGATGNYGYTF
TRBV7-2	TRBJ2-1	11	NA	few	TGTGCCAGCAGGCGCGGCCTCAAGCAGTTCTTC	CASRRGLKQFF
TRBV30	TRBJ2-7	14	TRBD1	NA	TGTGCCTGGACCCGGATCTCAGGGGGCGGCGAGCAGTACTTC	CAWTRISGGGEQYF
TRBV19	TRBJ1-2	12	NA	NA	TGTGCCAGTAGTCCTCAGGTGGGAGGCTACACCTTC	CASSPQVGGYTF
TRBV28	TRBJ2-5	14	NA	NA	TGTGCCAGCAGTTTACCCGGGCCCCAAGAGACCCAGTACTTC	CASSLPGPQETQYF
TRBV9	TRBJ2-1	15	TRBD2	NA	TGTGCCAGCAGCGTAGATAGCGGGAGTTACAATGAGCAGTTCTTC	CASSVDSGSYNEQFF
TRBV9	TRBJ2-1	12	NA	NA	TGTGCCAGCAGCGTAGGGCAGACTGAGCAGTTCTTC	CASSVGQTEQFF
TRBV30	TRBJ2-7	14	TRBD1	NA	TGTGCCTGGAGTGTAGGGACAGGGAGGAACGAGCAGTACTTC	CAWSVGTGRNEQYF
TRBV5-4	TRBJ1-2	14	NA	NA	TGTGCCAGCAGCTTGGGGACGGCAAACTATGGCTACACCTTC	CASSLGTANYGYTF
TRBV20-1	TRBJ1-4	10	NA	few	TGCAGTGCCACTAATGAAAAACTGTTTTTT	CSATNEKLFF
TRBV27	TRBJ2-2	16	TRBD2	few	TGTGCCAGCAGTTTATGGGGACTAGCGGCGACCGGGGAGCTGTTTTTT	CASSLWGLAATGELFF
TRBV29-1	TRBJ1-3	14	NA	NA	TGCAGCGCCCGGAGGACTGCCTCTGGAAACACCATATATTTT	CSARRTASGNTIYF
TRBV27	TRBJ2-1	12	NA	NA	TGTGCCAGCAGTTTATCTTCGGATGAGCAGTTCTTC	CASSLSSDEQFF
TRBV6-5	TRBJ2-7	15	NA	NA	TGTGCCAGCCGCGATTCAGGGGCAGGGGCTTACGAGCAGTACTTC	CASRDSGAGAYEQYF
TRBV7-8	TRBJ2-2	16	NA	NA	TGTGCCAGCAGCCAGGGTGGCGGGTGGAACACCGGGGAGCTGTTTTTT	CASSQGGGWNTGELFF